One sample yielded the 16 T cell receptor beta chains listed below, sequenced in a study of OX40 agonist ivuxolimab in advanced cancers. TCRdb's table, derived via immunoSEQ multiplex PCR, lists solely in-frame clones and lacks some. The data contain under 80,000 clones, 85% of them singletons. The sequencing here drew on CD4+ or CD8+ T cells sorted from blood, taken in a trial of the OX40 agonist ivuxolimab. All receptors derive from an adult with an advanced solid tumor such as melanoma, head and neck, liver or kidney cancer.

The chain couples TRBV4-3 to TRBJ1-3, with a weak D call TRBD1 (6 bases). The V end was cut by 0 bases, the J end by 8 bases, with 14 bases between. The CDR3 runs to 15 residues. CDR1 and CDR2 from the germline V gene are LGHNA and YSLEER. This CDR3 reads CASSQEGGRWDTIYF. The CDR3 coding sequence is TGCGCCAGCAGCCAAGAAGGGGGGCGGTGGGACACCATATATTTT.

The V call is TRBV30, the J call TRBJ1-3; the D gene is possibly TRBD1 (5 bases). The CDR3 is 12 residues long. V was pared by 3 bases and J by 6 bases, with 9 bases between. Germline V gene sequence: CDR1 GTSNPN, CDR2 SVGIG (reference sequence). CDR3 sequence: CAWRGLLNTIYF. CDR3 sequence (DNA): TGTGCCTGGAGGGGGCTGTTAAACACCATATATTTT. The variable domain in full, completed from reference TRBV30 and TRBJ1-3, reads SQTIHQWPATLVQPVGSPLSLECTVEGTSNPNLYWYRQAAGRGLQLLFYSVGIGQISSEVPQNLSASRPQDRQFILSSKKLLLSDSGFYLCAWRGLLNTIYFGEGSWLTVV.

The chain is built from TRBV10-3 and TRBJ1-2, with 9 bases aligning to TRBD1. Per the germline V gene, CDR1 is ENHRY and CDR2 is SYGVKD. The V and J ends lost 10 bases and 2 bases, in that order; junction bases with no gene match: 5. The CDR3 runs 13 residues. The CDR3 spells CATAGTGNYGYTF. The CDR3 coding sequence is TGTGCCACCGCCGGGACAGGGAACTATGGCTACACCTTC.

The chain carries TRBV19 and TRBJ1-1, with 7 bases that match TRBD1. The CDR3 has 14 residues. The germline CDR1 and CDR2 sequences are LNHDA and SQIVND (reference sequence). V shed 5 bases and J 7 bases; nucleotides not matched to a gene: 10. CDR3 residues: CASSPRGVVGEAFF. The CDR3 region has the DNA TGTGCCAGTAGTCCCAGGGGGGTGGTTGGTGAAGCTTTCTTT.

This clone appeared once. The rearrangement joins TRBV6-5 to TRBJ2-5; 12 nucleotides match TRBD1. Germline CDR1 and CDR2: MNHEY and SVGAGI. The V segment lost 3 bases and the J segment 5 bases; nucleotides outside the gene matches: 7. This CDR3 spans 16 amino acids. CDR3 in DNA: TGTGCCAGCAGTTATTCTGGGACAGGGGGCGGCGAGACCCAGTACTTC. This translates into CASSYSGTGGGETQYF.

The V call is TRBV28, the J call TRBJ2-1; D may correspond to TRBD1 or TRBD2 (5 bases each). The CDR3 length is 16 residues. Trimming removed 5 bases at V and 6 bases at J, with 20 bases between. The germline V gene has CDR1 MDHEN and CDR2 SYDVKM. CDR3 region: CASSTLGTYLTNEQFF. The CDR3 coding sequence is TGTGCCAGCAGTACACTCGGGACCTATCTCACCAATGAGCAGTTCTTC.

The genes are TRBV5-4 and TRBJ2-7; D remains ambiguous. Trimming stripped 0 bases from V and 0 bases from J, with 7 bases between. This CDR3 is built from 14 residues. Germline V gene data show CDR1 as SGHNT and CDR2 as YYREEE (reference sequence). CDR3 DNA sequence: TGTGCCAGCAGCTTGGAACAGAGCTCCTACGAGCAGTACTTC. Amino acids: CASSLEQSSYEQYF.

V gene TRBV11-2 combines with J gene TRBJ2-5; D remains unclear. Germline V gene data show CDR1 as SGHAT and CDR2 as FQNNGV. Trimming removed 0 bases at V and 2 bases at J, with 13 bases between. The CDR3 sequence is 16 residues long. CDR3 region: CASSLDSRENQETQYF. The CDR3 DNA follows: TGTGCCAGCAGCTTAGATAGTAGAGAGAATCAAGAGACCCAGTACTTC.

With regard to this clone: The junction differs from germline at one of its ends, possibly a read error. In DNA, the CDR3 is TGTGCCGGCAGGGGAGACCTTAATGAAAAACTGTTTTTT. Protein: CAGRGDLNEKLFF. The V call is TRBV2, the J call TRBJ1-4; possible D gene TRBD1, 6 bases. CDR3 length: 13 amino acids. CDR1 is SNHLY, CDR2 FYNNEI, per germline.

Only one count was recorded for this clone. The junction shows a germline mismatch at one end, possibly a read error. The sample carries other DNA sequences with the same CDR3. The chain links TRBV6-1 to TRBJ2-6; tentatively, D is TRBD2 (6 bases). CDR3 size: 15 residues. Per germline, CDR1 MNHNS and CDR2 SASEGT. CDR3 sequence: CASSLGGGGANVLTF. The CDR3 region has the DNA TGTGCCAGCAGTCTGGGGGGTGGTGGGGCCAACGTCTTGACTTTC.

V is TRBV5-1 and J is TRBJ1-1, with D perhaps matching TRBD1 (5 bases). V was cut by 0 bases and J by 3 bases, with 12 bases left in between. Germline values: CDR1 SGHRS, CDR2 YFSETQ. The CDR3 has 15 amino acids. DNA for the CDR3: TGCGCCAGCAGCTTGGGATCGACAGCCTACACTGAAGCTTTCTTT. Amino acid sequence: CASSLGSTAYTEAFF. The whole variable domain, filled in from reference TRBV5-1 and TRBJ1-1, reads KAGVTQTPRYLIKTRGQQVTLSCSPISGHRSVSWYQQTPGQGLQFLFEYFSETQRNKGNFPGRFSGRQFSNSRSEMNVSTLELGDSALYLCASSLGSTAYTEAFFGQGTRLTVV.

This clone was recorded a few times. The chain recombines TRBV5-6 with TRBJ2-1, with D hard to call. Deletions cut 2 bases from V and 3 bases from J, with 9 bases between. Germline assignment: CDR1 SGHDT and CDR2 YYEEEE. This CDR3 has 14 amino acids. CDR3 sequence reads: CASSFKDRYNEQFF. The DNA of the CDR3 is TGTGCCAGCAGCTTTAAGGACCGCTACAATGAGCAGTTCTTC.

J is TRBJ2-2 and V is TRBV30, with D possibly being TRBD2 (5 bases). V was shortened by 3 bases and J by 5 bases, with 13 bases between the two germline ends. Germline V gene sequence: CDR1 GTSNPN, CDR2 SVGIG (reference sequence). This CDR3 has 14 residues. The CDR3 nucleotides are TGTGCCTGGAGACCGGGATCAATGACCGGGGAGCTGTTTTTT. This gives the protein CAWRPGSMTGELFF.

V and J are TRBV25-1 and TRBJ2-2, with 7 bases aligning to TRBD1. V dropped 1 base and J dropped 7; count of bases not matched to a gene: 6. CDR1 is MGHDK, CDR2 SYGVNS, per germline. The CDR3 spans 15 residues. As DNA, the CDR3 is TGTGCCAGCAGTGAATCTAAGGGGGCCGGCGGGGAGCTGTTTTTT. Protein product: CASSESKGAGGELFF.

The CDR3 DNA is TGTGCCAGCAGCGAGGGGGACAGGGGGCTATACGAGCAGTACTTC. This sequence encodes CASSEGDRGLYEQYF. The V and J genes are TRBV6-5 and TRBJ2-7, with 12 bases fitting TRBD1. Germline values: CDR1 MNHEY, CDR2 SVGAGI. J lost 4 bases, V lost 6 bases, and 7 bases had no gene match. This CDR3 comprises 15 residues.

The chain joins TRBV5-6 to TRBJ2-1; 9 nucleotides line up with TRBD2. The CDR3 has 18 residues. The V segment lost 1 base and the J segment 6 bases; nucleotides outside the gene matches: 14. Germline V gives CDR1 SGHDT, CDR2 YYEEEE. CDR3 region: CASSLSAFVSGGINEQFF. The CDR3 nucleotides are TGTGCCAGCAGCTTGTCGGCGTTCGTGAGCGGGGGGATCAATGAGCAGTTCTTC. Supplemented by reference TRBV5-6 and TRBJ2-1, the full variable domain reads DAGVTQSPTHLIKTRGQQVTLRCSPKSGHDTVSWYQQALGQGPQFIFQYYEEEERQRGNFPDRFSGHQFPNYSSELNVNALLLGDSALYLCASSLSAFVSGGINEQFFGPGTRLTVL.